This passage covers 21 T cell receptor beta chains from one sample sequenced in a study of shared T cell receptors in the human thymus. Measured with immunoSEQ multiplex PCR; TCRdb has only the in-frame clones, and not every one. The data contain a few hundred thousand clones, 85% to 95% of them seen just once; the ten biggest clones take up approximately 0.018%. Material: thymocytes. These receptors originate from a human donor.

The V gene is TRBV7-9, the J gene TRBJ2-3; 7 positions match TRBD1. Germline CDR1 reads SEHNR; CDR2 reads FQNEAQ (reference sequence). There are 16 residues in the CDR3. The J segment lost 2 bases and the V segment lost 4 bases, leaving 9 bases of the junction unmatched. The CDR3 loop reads CASSSKLTGITDTQYF. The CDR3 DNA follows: TGTGCCAGCAGCTCCAAACTGACAGGGATCACAGATACGCAGTATTTT.

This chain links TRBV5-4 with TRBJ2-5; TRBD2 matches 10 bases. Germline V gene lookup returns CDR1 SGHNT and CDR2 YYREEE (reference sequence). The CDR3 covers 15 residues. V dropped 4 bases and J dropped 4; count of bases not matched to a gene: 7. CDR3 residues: CASSLLAGEGETQYF. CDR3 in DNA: TGTGCCAGCAGCCTCCTAGCGGGAGAAGGAGAGACCCAGTACTTC.

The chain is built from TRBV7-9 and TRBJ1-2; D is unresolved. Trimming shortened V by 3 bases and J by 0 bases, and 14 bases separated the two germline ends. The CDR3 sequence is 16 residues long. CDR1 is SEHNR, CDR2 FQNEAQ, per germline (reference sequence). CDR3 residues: CASSFTETDANYGYTF. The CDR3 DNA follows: TGTGCCAGCAGCTTTACTGAAACAGATGCTAACTATGGCTACACCTTC.

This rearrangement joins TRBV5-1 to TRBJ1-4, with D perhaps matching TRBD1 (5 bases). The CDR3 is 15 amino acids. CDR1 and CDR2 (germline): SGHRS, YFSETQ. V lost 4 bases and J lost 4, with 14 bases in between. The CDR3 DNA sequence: TGCGCCAGCAGCCGAACCGGGACCCATAATGAAAAACTGTTTTTT. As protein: CASSRTGTHNEKLFF.

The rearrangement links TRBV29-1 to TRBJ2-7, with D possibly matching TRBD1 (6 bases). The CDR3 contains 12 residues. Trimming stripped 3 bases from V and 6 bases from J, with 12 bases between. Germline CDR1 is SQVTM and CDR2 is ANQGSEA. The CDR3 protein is CSVDPQGSEQYF. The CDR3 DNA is TGCAGCGTTGATCCGCAGGGGAGCGAGCAGTACTTC.

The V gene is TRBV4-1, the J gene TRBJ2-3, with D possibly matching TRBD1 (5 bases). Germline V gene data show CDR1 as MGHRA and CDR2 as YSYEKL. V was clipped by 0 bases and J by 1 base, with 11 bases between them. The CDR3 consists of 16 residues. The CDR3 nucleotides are TGCGCCAGCAGCCAAGATCGTTGGGGCGGCACAGATACGCAGTATTTT. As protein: CASSQDRWGGTDTQYF.

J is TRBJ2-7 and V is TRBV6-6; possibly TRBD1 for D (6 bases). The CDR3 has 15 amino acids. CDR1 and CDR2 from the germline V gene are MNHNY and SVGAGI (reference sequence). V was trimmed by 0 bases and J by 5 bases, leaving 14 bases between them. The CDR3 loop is CASSYSGRGNDEQYF. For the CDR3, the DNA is TGTGCCAGCAGTTACTCGGGCAGGGGAAACGACGAGCAGTACTTC.

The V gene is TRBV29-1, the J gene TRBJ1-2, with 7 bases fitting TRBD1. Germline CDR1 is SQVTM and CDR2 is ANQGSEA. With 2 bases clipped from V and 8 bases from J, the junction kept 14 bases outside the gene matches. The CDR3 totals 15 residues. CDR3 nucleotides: TGCAGCGTTGAAATTTCTGGACAGGAGCTTATCGGCTACACCTTC. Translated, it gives CSVEISGQELIGYTF. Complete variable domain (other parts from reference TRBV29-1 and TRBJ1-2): SAVISQKPSRDICQRGTSLTIQCQVDSQVTMMFWYRQQPGQSLTLIATANQGSEATYESGFVIDKFPISRPNLTFSTLTVSNMSPEDSSIYLCSVEISGQELIGYTFGSGTRLTVV.

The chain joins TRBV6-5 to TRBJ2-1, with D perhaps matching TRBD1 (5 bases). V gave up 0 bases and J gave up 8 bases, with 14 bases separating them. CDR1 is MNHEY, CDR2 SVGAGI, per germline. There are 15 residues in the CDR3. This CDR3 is CASSYSSQGGHEQFF. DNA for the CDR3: TGTGCCAGCAGTTACTCGAGTCAGGGTGGCCATGAGCAGTTCTTC.

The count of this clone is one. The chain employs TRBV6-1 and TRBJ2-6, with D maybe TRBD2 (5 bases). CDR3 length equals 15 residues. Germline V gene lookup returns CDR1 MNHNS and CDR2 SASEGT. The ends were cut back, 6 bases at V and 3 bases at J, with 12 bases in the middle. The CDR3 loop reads CASSITGSGANVLTF. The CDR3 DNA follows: TGTGCCAGCAGCATAACTGGGAGTGGGGCCAACGTCCTGACTTTC.

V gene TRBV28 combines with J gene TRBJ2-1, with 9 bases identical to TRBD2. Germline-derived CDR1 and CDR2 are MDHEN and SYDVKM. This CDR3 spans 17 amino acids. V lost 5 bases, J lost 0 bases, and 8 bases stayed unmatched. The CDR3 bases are TGTGCCAGCAGTCCCCCGGCTAGCGGGATCTCCTACAATGAGCAGTTCTTC. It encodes CASSPPASGISYNEQFF. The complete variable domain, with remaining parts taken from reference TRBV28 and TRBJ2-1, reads DVKVTQSSRYLVKRTGEKVFLECVQDMDHENMFWYRQDPGLGLRLIYFSYDVKMKEKGDIPEGYSVSREKKERFSLILESASTNQTSMYLCASSPPASGISYNEQFFGPGTRLTVL.

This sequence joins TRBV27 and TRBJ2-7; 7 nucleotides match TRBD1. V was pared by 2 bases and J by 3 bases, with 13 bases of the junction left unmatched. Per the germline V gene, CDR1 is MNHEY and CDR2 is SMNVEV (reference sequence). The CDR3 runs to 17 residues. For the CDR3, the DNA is TGTGCCAGCAGTTTAGGGGGACCGACAGGGCCCTTCTACGAGCAGTACTTC. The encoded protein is CASSLGGPTGPFYEQYF.

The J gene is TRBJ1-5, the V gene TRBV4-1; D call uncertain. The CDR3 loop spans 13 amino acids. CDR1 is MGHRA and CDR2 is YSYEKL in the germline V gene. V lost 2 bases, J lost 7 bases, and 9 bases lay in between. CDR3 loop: CASSQNAGQPQHF. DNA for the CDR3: TGCGCCAGCAGCCAAAATGCCGGGCAGCCCCAGCATTTT.

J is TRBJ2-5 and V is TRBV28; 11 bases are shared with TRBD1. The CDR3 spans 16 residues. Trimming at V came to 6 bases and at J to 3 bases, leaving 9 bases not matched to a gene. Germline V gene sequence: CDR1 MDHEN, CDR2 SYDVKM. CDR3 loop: CASSLRTGGIKETQYF. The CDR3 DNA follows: TGTGCCAGCAGCCTGAGGACAGGGGGCATAAAAGAGACCCAGTACTTC.

DNA of the CDR3: TGTGCCAGCAGTGGGCTAGCGGAGCGATGCACAGATACGCAGTATTTT. It yields the protein CASSGLAERCTDTQYF. The chain recombines TRBV28 with TRBJ2-3, with 7 bases matching TRBD2. The CDR3 loop spans 16 amino acids. The V gene's germline CDR1 is MDHEN and CDR2 SYDVKM. V lost 5 bases, J lost 1 base, and 9 bases stayed unmatched.

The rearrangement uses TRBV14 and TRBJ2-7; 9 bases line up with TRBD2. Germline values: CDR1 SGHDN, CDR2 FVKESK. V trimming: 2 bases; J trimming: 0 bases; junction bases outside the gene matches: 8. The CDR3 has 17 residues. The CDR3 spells CASSQITSGFSSYEQYF. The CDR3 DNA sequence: TGTGCCAGCAGCCAAATAACTAGCGGGTTCAGCTCCTACGAGCAGTACTTC.

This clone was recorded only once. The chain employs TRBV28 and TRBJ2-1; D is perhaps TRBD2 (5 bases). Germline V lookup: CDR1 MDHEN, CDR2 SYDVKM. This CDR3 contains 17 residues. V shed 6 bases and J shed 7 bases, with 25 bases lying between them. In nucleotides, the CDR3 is TGTGCCAGCAGATCTTATCGCCGGGATGGGAGCCGAAATGAGCAGTTCTTC. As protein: CASRSYRRDGSRNEQFF.

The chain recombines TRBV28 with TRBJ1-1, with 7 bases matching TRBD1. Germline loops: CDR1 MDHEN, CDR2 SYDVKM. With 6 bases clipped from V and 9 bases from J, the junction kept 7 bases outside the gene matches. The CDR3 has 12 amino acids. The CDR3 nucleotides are TGTGCCAGCAGCACCAACAGGGGAAAAGCTTTCTTT. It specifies CASSTNRGKAFF.

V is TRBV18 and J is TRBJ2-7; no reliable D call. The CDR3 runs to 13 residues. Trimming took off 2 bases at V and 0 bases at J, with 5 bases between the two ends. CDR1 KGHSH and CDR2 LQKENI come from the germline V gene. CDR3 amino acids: CASSPGISYEQYF. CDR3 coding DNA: TGTGCCAGCTCACCAGGCATCTCCTACGAGCAGTACTTC.

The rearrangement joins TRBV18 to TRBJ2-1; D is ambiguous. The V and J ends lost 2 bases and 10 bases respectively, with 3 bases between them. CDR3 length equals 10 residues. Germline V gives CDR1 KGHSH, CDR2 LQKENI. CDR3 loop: CASSPVEQFF. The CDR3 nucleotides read TGTGCCAGCTCACCAGTGGAGCAGTTCTTC.

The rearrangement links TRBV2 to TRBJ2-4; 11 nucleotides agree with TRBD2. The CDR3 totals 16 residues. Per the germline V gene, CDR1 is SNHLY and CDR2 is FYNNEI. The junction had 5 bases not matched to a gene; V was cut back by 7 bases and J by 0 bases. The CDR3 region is CASTRLAGIAKNIQYF. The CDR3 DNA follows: TGTGCCAGCACCCGACTAGCGGGGATAGCCAAAAACATTCAGTACTTC.